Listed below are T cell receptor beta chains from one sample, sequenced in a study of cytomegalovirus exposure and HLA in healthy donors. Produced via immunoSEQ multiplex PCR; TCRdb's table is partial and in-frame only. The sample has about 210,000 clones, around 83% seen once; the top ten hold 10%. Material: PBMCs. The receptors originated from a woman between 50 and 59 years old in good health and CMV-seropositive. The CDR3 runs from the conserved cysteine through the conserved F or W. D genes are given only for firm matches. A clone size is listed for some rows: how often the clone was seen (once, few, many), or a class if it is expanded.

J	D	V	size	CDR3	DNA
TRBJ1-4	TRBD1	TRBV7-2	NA	CASSPSMTGVNEKLFF	TGTGCCAGCAGCCCCTCAATGACAGGGGTTAATGAAAAACTGTTTTTT
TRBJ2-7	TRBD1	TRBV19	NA	CASSYSHRDRDVYEQYF	TGTGCCAGTAGCTACAGTCACCGGGACAGGGATGTTTATGAGCAGTACTTC
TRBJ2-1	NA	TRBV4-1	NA	CASSQSGISGDYNEQFF	TGCGCCAGCAGCCAAAGTGGAATCTCGGGGGACTACAATGAGCAGTTCTTC
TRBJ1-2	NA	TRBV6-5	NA	CASRQLTVLRDGYTF	TGTGCCAGCAGACAATTGACAGTATTAAGGGATGGCTACACCTTC
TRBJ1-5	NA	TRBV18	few	CASTPQGSNQPQHF	TGTGCCAGTACACCCCAGGGGAGCAATCAGCCCCAGCATTTT
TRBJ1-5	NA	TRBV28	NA	CASSTEGRELSNQPQHF	TGTGCCAGCAGTACAGAGGGACGGGAGCTTAGCAATCAGCCCCAGCATTTT
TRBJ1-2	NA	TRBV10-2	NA	CASSTTDPYGYTF	TGCGCCAGCTCCACGACAGACCCCTATGGCTACACCTTC
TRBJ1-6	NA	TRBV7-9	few	CASSPTEGSPLHF	TGTGCCAGCAGCCCTACGGAGGGGTCACCCCTCCACTTT
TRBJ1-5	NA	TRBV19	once	CASVQGSNQPQHF	TGTGCCAGCGTCCAGGGGAGCAATCAGCCCCAGCATTTT
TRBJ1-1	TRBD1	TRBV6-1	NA	CASSDQQGTAFF	TGTGCCAGCAGTGACCAACAGGGGACAGCTTTCTTT
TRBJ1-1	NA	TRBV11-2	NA	CASSLVRSTEAFF	TGTGCCAGCAGCTTAGTCAGGTCCACTGAAGCTTTCTTT
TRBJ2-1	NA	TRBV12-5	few	CASGFQISGSYNEQFF	TGTGCTAGTGGTTTCCAGATTAGCGGAAGCTACAATGAGCAGTTCTTC
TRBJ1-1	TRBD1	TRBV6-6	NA	CASRRDRGRGTEAFF	TGTGCCAGCAGGCGGGACAGGGGGCGGGGCACTGAAGCTTTCTTT
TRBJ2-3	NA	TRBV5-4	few	CASSLELGRTDTQYF	TGTGCCAGCAGCTTGGAGTTGGGGCGGACAGATACGCAGTATTTT
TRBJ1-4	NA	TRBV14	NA	CASSQAPRGIGEKLFF	TGTGCCAGCAGCCAAGCCCCGCGGGGTATAGGGGAAAAACTGTTTTTT
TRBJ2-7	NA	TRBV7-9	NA	CASSYRDRYEQYF	TGTGCCAGCAGCTACAGGGATCGCTACGAGCAGTACTTC
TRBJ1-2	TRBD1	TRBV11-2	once	CASSLRDRGNDYYGYTF	TGTGCCAGCAGCCTCCGGGACAGGGGAAACGATTACTATGGCTACACCTTC
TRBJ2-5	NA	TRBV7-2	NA	CASLLGGPQETQYF	TGTGCCAGCCTCTTAGGGGGGCCGCAAGAGACCCAGTACTTC
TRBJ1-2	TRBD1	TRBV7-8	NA	CASSHRDRGYGYTF	TGTGCCAGCAGCCACCGGGACAGGGGTTATGGCTACACCTTC
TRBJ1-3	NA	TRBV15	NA	CATSSKQDLSGNTIYF	TGTGCCACCAGCAGCAAACAGGATCTCTCTGGAAACACCATATATTTT
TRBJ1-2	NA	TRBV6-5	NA	CASTPGGPNYGYTF	TGTGCCAGTACCCCCGGGGGTCCTAACTATGGCTACACCTTC
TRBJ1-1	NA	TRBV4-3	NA	CASSQRLGRTNTEAFF	TGCGCCAGCAGCCAAAGGTTAGGACGGACTAACACTGAAGCTTTCTTT
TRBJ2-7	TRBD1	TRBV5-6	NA	CASSLGDRTYEQYF	TGTGCCAGCAGCTTGGGGGACAGGACCTACGAGCAGTACTTC
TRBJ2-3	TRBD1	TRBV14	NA	CASSRIGQGDTDTQYF	TGTGCCAGCAGCCGAATTGGTCAGGGGGACACAGATACGCAGTATTTT
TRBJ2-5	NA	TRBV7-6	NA	CASSLLGVKRQETQYF	TGTGCCAGCAGCTTACTAGGGGTTAAGAGACAAGAGACCCAGTACTTC
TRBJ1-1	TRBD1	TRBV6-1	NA	CASSERQGVTEAFF	TGTGCCAGCAGTGAGCGTCAGGGGGTAACTGAAGCTTTCTTT
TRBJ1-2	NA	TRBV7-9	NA	CASSPRRQGANYGYTF	TGTGCCAGCAGCCCCCGAAGGCAGGGTGCTAACTATGGCTACACCTTC